A single sample is the source of the 2 T cell receptor beta chains below, sequenced in a study of cytomegalovirus exposure and HLA in healthy donors. It was with 60 Vbeta and 13 Jbeta primers that the PCR ran. Only in-frame clones appear in the TCRdb table, and some are missing; sequencing was by immunoSEQ multiplex PCR. The sample has 270,000 or so clones, roughly 88% seen once. Sequencing was carried out using PBMCs. These receptors were obtained from a man aged 35-49 years in good health and CMV-seropositive.

V is TRBV6-5 and J is TRBJ2-7; 9 nucleotides align to TRBD1. Germline assignment: CDR1 MNHEY and CDR2 SVGAGI. The junction had 9 bases not matched to a gene; V was cut back by 6 bases and J by 3 bases. CDR3 length: 15 residues. The CDR3 coding sequence is TGTGCCAGCAGCCGACCGGGACAGGGCCTCTACGAGCAGTACTTC. It yields the protein CASSRPGQGLYEQYF.

This chain connects TRBV7-9 to TRBJ2-3, with 13 bases aligning to TRBD2. This CDR3 has 16 residues. Trimming removed 3 bases from V and 2 bases from J; junction bases left unmatched: 2. Germline-derived CDR1 and CDR2 are SEHNR and FQNEAQ (reference sequence). The CDR3 DNA follows: TGTGCCAGCAGCTTGGGGACTAGCGGGAACACAGATACGCAGTATTTT. Translated, it gives CASSLGTSGNTDTQYF.